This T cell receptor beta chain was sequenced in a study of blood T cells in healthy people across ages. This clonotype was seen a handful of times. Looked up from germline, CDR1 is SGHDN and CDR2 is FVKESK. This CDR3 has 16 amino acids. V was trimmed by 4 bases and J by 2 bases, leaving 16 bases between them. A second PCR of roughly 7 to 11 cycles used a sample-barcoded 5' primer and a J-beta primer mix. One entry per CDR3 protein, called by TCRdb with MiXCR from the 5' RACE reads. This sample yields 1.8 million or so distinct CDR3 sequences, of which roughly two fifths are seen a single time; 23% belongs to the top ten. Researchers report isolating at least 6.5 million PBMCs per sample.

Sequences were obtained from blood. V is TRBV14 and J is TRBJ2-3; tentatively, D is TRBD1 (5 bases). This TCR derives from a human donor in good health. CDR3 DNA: TGTGCCAGCAGCCCAGGGATGTACCTCCCCACAGATACGCAGTATTTT. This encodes CASSPGMYLPTDTQYF.